This T cell receptor beta chain was sequenced in a study of blood T cell repertoires in COVID-19. Whole-study context: The cDNA or gDNA used as material had been derived from T cells, B-cell-depleted T cells, or PBMCs.

Clinical history reported by participants formed the basis on which cohorts were assigned. TCRdb's table, derived via immunoSEQ multiplex PCR, lists solely in-frame clones and lacks some. The sample has 180,000 or so clones; about 85% are singletons. The TCR was taken from a man aged 35 to 55 who had recovered from COVID-19. The sequencing sample was made of PBMCs or T cells enriched from blood (not recorded which).

The CDR3 spells CASSRKTGDTRDGYTF. The CDR3 region has the DNA TGCGCCAGCAGCCGCAAAACCGGGGACACTCGAGATGGCTACACCTTC. The V call is TRBV5-1, the J call TRBJ1-2; tentatively, D is TRBD1 (6 bases). Germline V CDR1 and CDR2: SGHRS, YFSETQ. This CDR3 comprises 16 residues. V gave up 4 bases and J gave up 6 bases, with 22 bases separating them.